The clone carrying this T cell receptor beta chain was seen repeatedly, ten times or more. Its antigen remains unknown. This sample is drawn from a study of blood T cells in healthy people across ages. Whole-study results and caveats: Strong correlation was found linking TCR beta diversity to naive T cell percentage. Measured against age, TCR beta diversity per million T cells decreased in a roughly linear manner.

This CDR3 has 14 residues. Trimming removed 7 bases at V and 7 bases at J, with 17 bases between. The V gene's germline CDR1 is MNHEY and CDR2 SVGEGT. A sample-barcoded 5' primer and a J-beta primer mix were used in a second PCR of about 6 to 11 cycles. Each cDNA molecule, via a template-switch adaptor with 12 random nucleotides, was tagged. From each sample, at least 2.5 million paired-end reads containing CDR3 were obtained. TCRdb ran MiXCR on the 5' RACE reads and lists one entry per CDR3 protein. Of 850,000 or so distinct CDR3 sequences in the sample, 29% are singletons; the top ten hold around 16%.

This sequence was found in a woman aged 80 or older in good health. The sequenced sample was blood. The chain has TRBV6-2 or TRBV6-3 and TRBJ2-1; the D gene could be TRBD1 or TRBD2 (6 bases each). The CDR3 region is CASKATGAVNEQFF. The DNA of the CDR3 is TGTGCCAGCAAGGCTACGGGGGCGGTTAATGAGCAGTTCTTC.